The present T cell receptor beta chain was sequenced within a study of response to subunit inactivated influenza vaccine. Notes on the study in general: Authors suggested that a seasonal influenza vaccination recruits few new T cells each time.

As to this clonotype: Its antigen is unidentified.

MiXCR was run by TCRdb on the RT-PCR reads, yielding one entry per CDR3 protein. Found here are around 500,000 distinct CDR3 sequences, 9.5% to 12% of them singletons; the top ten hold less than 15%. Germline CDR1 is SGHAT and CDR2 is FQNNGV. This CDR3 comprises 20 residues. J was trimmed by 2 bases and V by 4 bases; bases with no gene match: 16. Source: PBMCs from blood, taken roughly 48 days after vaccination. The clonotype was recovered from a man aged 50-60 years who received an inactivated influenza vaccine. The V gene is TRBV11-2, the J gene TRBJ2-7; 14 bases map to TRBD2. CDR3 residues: CASSSHGTSGGDPITYEQYF. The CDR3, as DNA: TGTGCCAGCAGCTCGCACGGGACTAGCGGGGGCGACCCCATAACCTACGAGCAGTACTTC.